The clone carrying this T cell receptor beta chain was recorded a few times. This sample was taken from a study of early T cells in non-severe SARS-CoV-2 infection. TCRdb independently ran MiXCR on the 5' RACE reads; one entry per CDR3 protein. The sample has about 64,000 distinct CDR3 sequences, roughly 14% seen once. This CDR3 spans 14 amino acids. Germline CDR1 is SGHTA and CDR2 is FQGTGA. The V end was cut by 5 bases, the J end by 2 bases, with 9 bases between. The clonotype comes from an adult who was a healthcare worker with PCR-confirmed SARS-CoV-2 infection or an uninfected control (not recorded which). This chain connects TRBV7-3 to TRBJ2-2, with unresolved D. Sequencing was done on a sample of whole blood. The DNA of the CDR3 is TGTGCCAGCAGCCCCAACCCCAACACCGGGGAGCTGTTTTTT. Residues: CASSPNPNTGELFF.